This T cell receptor (beta chain) is drawn from a study of T cell responses to AZD1222 COVID-19 vaccine. Study observations and caveats: Spike-wide coverage was observed for vaccine-associated CD4 TCRs, with dominant responses at 160-218 and 743-854.

Germline loops: CDR1 SEHNR, CDR2 FQNEAQ (reference sequence). The V end was cut by 6 bases, the J end by 5 bases, with 13 bases between. The CDR3 has 13 residues. Profiling relied on immunoSEQ multiplex PCR, and the TCRdb table lists in-frame clones only, not all of them. Of roughly 85,000 clones listed, roughly 90% were seen once; the top ten hold approximately 7%. Worth noting for this clone: Its antigen is as yet unknown.

This material consisted of peripheral blood, taken on day 0 of AZD1222 vaccination. The receptor was isolated from an adult in good health. The rearrangement links TRBV7-9 to TRBJ2-5; D remains unclear. The CDR3 region has the DNA TGTGCCAGCAGTCCCTCTTCGTATGAGACCCAGTACTTC. It encodes CASSPSSYETQYF. Supplemented by reference TRBV7-9 and TRBJ2-5, the full variable domain reads DTGVSQNPRHKITKRGQNVTFRCDPISEHNRLYWYRQTLGQGPEFLTYFQNEAQLEKSRLLSDRFSAERPKGSFSTLEIQRTEQGDSAMYLCASSPSSYETQYFGPGTRLLVL.